The next 8 T cell receptor beta chains were all read from a single sample in a study of T cell responses to AZD1222 COVID-19 vaccine. The protocol was immunoSEQ multiplex PCR, while the TCRdb copy is restricted to in-frame clones and leaves out a portion. The sample carries 65,000 to 80,000 clones, approximately 90% recorded once. The sample consisted of peripheral blood, taken on day 0 of MenACWY control vaccination. These receptor sequences come from an adult in good health.

J is TRBJ1-5 and V is TRBV2, with D possibly matching TRBD1 (6 bases). The CDR3 is 15 residues long. From germline, CDR1 is SNHLY and CDR2 FYNNEI. Trimming took off 2 bases at V and 5 bases at J, with 13 bases between the two ends. CDR3 nucleotides: TGTGCCAGCAGTGAACGGAACAGGGTCGATCAGCCCCAGCATTTT. Its protein is CASSERNRVDQPQHF.

The gene calls are TRBV3-1 (or the pseudogene TRBV3-2) and TRBJ2-3; 7 nucleotides align to TRBD2. Per the germline V gene, CDR1 is LGHDT and CDR2 is YNNKEL (reference sequence). V lost 3 bases to trimming and J lost 11 bases; unmatched junction nucleotides: 8. CDR3 length equals 13 residues. The CDR3 here is CASSQGEKRGQYF. CDR3 sequence (DNA): TGTGCCAGCAGCCAGGGGGAGAAGCGGGGGCAGTATTTT.

The chain links TRBV27 to TRBJ2-2, with 9 bases aligning to TRBD1. Germline CDR1 is MNHEY and CDR2 is SMNVEV (reference sequence). V shed 5 bases and J 4 bases; nucleotides not matched to a gene: 5. The CDR3 is 15 amino acids. The CDR3 DNA reads TGTGCCAGCAGTCCGCGGACAGGGGCCACCGGGGAGCTGTTTTTT. Amino acid sequence: CASSPRTGATGELFF.

The chain employs TRBV7-9 and TRBJ1-1; D is perhaps TRBD1 (5 bases). Germline lookup yields CDR1 SEHNR and CDR2 FQNEAQ (reference sequence). The V gene lost 2 bases and the J gene lost 1 base, with 5 bases spanning the gap. This CDR3 comprises 13 residues. CDR3 loop: CASSLQGNTEAFF. CDR3 nucleotides: TGTGCCAGCAGCTTACAGGGGAACACTGAAGCTTTCTTT.

The chain is built from TRBV7-3 and TRBJ2-5, with TRBD2 matching over 8 bases. Per germline, CDR1 SGHTA and CDR2 FQGTGA. There are 15 residues in the CDR3. Trimming removed 5 bases from V and 2 bases from J; junction bases left unmatched: 7. The CDR3 region is CASSPRGGTQETQYF. CDR3 in DNA: TGTGCCAGCAGCCCCCGCGGGGGGACGCAAGAGACCCAGTACTTC.

This chain links TRBV25-1 with TRBJ1-4; D remains ambiguous. The CDR3 runs 15 residues. Germline V CDR1 and CDR2: MGHDK, SYGVNS. Trimming shortened V by 4 bases and J by 0 bases, and 9 bases separated the two germline ends. This CDR3 reads CASSVGLSTNEKLFF. The CDR3 DNA reads as TGTGCCAGCAGTGTAGGACTGTCAACTAATGAAAAACTGTTTTTT.

The chain links TRBV27 to TRBJ1-2; the match to TRBD1 covers 9 bases. From germline, CDR1 is MNHEY and CDR2 SMNVEV (reference sequence). V lost 4 bases and J lost 7; bases outside the gene matches: 7. This CDR3 has 14 residues. This CDR3 reads CASSSPTGGIGYTF. CDR3 in DNA: TGTGCCAGCAGTTCCCCGACAGGGGGAATTGGCTACACCTTC.

This clone appeared once. This chain joins TRBV5-5 and TRBJ1-5, with D perhaps TRBD1 (6 bases). The CDR3 is 16 residues long. The V and J ends lost 1 base and 3 bases respectively, with 14 bases between them. Germline lookup yields CDR1 SGHKS and CDR2 YYEKEE (reference sequence). The CDR3 sequence is CASSLFGGADNQPQHF. As DNA, the CDR3 is TGTGCCAGCAGCTTGTTTGGGGGGGCAGACAATCAGCCCCAGCATTTT.